This paragraph reports one T cell receptor (beta chain). The target antigen is unknown. The junction shows a germline mismatch at one end, possibly a read error. TCRdb keeps only in-frame clones here, not all; method: immunoSEQ multiplex PCR. Altogether tens of thousands of clones are present, about 80% being singletons, with the ten largest covering 0.55%. This sample is drawn from a study of STAT5B mutations in CD4+ large granular lymphocyte leukemia. Study context: Healthy donors showed HLA-associated enrichment of the CDR3 'QG' motif.

This CDR3 has 13 residues. From germline, CDR1 is LNHDA and CDR2 SQIVND (reference sequence). Points from the study as a whole: 8/27 top patient clones versus 2/35 control clones were TRBV06-family.

Sequences were obtained from CD4+ T cells from blood buffy coats. The receptor comes from a human donor in good health. The chain has TRBV19 and TRBJ1-5; D is unresolved. CDR3 coding DNA: TGTGCCAGTAGCATAGGGTTCGGGCAGCCCCAGCATTTT. Protein sequence: CASSIGFGQPQHF.